This entry lists 3 T cell receptor beta chains sequenced from one sample in a study of cytomegalovirus exposure and HLA in healthy donors. The PCR contained 60 Vbeta and 13 Jbeta primers. Clones were sequenced by immunoSEQ multiplex PCR, and TCRdb holds only the in-frame ones, with some missing. The table records under 150,000 clones, roughly 73% of them present only once. Sequencing used PBMCs. These receptors all come from a male donor in good health and CMV-seronegative.

J is TRBJ2-7 and V is TRBV9; 8 positions agree with TRBD2. The CDR3 contains 14 residues. Germline V lookup: CDR1 SGDLS, CDR2 YYNGEE. The V gene end was trimmed by 0 bases and the J gene end by 5 bases; junction bases not matched to a gene: 4. The CDR3 DNA is TGTGCCAGCAGCGTAGGGACTAGCAAAAACGAGCAGTACTTC. Translation gives CASSVGTSKNEQYF. Based on the CDR3 plus reference TRBV9 and TRBJ2-7, the full variable domain is DSGVTQTPKHLITATGQRVTLRCSPRSGDLSVYWYQQSLDQGLQFLIQYYNGEERAKGNILERFSAQQFPDLHSELNLSSLELGDSALYFCASSVGTSKNEQYFGPGTRLTVT.

The rearrangement joins TRBV4-3 to TRBJ2-1, with a tentative D call TRBD1 (5 bases). The CDR3 runs to 13 residues. V was trimmed by 5 bases and J by 4 bases, leaving 9 bases between them. Germline V gene sequence: CDR1 LGHNA, CDR2 YSLEER. The CDR3 reads CASSMTVYNEQFF. CDR3 sequence (DNA): TGCGCCAGCAGCATGACAGTTTACAATGAGCAGTTCTTC.

The V call is TRBV6-1, the J call TRBJ1-1; 7 nucleotides agree with TRBD1. CDR3 length: 13 amino acids. V trimming: 6 bases; J trimming: 1 base; junction bases outside the gene matches: 2. Germline CDR1 MNHNS, CDR2 SASEGT. CDR3: CASRRTGNTEAFF. The CDR3 DNA is TGTGCCAGCAGACGGACAGGGAACACTGAAGCTTTCTTT.